What follows are 11 T cell receptor beta chains derived from one specimen sequenced in a study of T cell changes during pregnancy in multiple sclerosis. Only in-frame clones appear in the TCRdb table, and some are missing; sequencing was by immunoSEQ multiplex PCR. Of 57,000 or so clones listed, approximately 90% are singletons. This specimen consisted of peripheral blood, obtained after pregnancy. The receptors shown here come from a female donor in good health, enrolled as a control in a pregnancy study.

The CDR3 nucleotides are TGTGCCAGCACCAACAGGTTTAGCAATCAGCCCCAGCATTTT. This translates into CASTNRFSNQPQHF. The V call is TRBV2, the J call TRBJ1-5; tentatively, D is TRBD1 (5 bases). V lost 7 bases, J lost 0 bases, and 10 bases lay in between. The CDR3 runs 14 residues. Germline V lookup: CDR1 SNHLY, CDR2 FYNNEI.

The V call is TRBV10-2, the J call TRBJ1-5; D not certain. V was clipped by 8 bases and J by 7 bases, with 12 bases between them. Germline lookup yields CDR1 WSHSY and CDR2 SAAADI. This CDR3 spans 12 amino acids. CDR3 DNA sequence: TGCGCCAGCGGGCAGCCGGGGCAGCCCCAGCATTTT. This gives the protein CASGQPGQPQHF.

The chain has TRBV28 and TRBJ2-2, with 7 nucleotides matching TRBD2. Per the germline V gene, CDR1 is MDHEN and CDR2 is SYDVKM. The junction had 9 bases not matched to a gene; V was cut back by 5 bases and J by 0 bases. CDR3 size: 17 residues. This chain's CDR3 is CASSTIAGNANTGELFF. The CDR3 coding sequence is TGTGCCAGCAGTACCATAGCGGGCAACGCGAACACCGGGGAGCTGTTTTTT.

The J gene is TRBJ2-1, the V gene TRBV4-2; TRBD1 matches at 9 bases. V shed 4 bases, J shed 6 bases, and the junction held 4 bases outside the gene matches. Germline lookup yields CDR1 LGHNA and CDR2 YNFKEQ. This CDR3 is built from 14 residues. The CDR3, as DNA: TGTGCCAGCAGCCCGGGACAGGGTAGCAATGAGCAGTTCTTC. The encoded protein is CASSPGQGSNEQFF.

The chain uses TRBV10-2 and TRBJ2-5, with 7 bases fitting TRBD2. The CDR3 has 15 amino acids. CDR1 and CDR2 from the germline V gene are WSHSY and SAAADI. The V segment lost 6 bases and the J segment 3 bases; nucleotides outside the gene matches: 10. The CDR3 protein is CASRRSAGPKETQYF. As DNA, the CDR3 is TGCGCCAGCAGGCGATCAGCGGGGCCTAAAGAGACCCAGTACTTC.

The V gene is TRBV4-3, the J gene TRBJ1-1; perhaps TRBD1 as D (6 bases). The germline V gene has CDR1 LGHNA and CDR2 YSLEER. The CDR3 has 15 amino acids. Trimming took off 0 bases at V and 5 bases at J, with 13 bases between the two ends. The DNA of the CDR3 is TGCGCCAGCAGCCAAGACACAGGGCTGGGTACTGAAGCTTTCTTT. Residues: CASSQDTGLGTEAFF.

This clone has just a few counts. The genes are TRBV18 and TRBJ1-5, with D perhaps matching TRBD1 (6 bases). Germline V gene sequence: CDR1 KGHSH, CDR2 LQKENI. This CDR3 has 13 residues. V shed 9 bases and J shed 4 bases, with 13 bases lying between them. For the CDR3, the DNA is TGTGCCAGTCAAGGGACACCAAATCAGCCCCAGCATTTT. The encoded protein is CASQGTPNQPQHF.

The chain employs TRBV30 and TRBJ2-5; D remains ambiguous. Germline loops: CDR1 GTSNPN, CDR2 SVGIG (reference sequence). This CDR3 has 15 amino acids. The V gene lost 2 bases and the J gene lost 5 bases, with 18 bases spanning the gap. CDR3 nucleotides: TGTGCCTGGAGTCATCTAGAGCCGACGCGGGAGACCCAGTACTTC. Protein product: CAWSHLEPTRETQYF.

This clone was picked up one time. The V gene is TRBV5-1, the J gene TRBJ2-3, with a weak D call TRBD2 (6 bases). Trimming removed 0 bases at V and 5 bases at J, with 16 bases between. The CDR3 runs 16 residues. In germline, CDR1 is SGHRS, CDR2 YFSETQ. The CDR3 sequence is CASSLADPGGGDTQYF. Written as DNA, the CDR3 is TGCGCCAGCAGCTTGGCCGACCCCGGGGGTGGAGATACGCAGTATTTT. The whole variable domain, filled in from reference TRBV5-1 and TRBJ2-3, reads KAGVTQTPRYLIKTRGQQVTLSCSPISGHRSVSWYQQTPGQGLQFLFEYFSETQRNKGNFPGRFSGRQFSNSRSEMNVSTLELGDSALYLCASSLADPGGGDTQYFGPGTRLTVL.

The DNA for the CDR3 is TGTGCCAGCAGCTTGGGGAGGTTTGAAGCTTTCTTT. It specifies CASSLGRFEAFF. The chain employs TRBV13 and TRBJ1-1; D gene unclear. Germline V gene lookup returns CDR1 PRHDT and CDR2 FYEKMQ (reference sequence). The CDR3 spans 12 residues. The V end lost 3 bases, the J end lost 7 bases, and 9 bases lay between the germline ends.

The chain carries TRBV2 and TRBJ2-2; D is undetermined. V shed 2 bases and J shed 1 base, with 5 bases lying between them. Germline assignment: CDR1 SNHLY and CDR2 FYNNEI. This CDR3 comprises 14 residues. The CDR3 reads CASSEHGNTGELFF. CDR3 DNA sequence: TGTGCCAGCAGTGAACACGGGAACACCGGGGAGCTGTTTTTT.